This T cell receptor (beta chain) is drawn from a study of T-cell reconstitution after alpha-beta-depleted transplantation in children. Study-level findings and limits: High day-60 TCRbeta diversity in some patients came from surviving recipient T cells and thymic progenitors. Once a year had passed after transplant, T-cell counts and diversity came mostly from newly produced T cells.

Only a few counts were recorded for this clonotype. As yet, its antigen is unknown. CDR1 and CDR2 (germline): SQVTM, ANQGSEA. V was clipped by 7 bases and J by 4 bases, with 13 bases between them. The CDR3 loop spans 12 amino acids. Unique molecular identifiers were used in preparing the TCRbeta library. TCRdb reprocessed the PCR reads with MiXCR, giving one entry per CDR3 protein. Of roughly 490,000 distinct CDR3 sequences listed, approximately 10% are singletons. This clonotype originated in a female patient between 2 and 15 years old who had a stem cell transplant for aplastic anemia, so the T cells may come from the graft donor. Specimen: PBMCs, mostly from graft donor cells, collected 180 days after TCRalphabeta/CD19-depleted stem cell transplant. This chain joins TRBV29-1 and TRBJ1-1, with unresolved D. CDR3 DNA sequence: TGCAGCGCATCCAGGCAGGCCACTGAAGCTTTCTTT. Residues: CSASRQATEAFF.